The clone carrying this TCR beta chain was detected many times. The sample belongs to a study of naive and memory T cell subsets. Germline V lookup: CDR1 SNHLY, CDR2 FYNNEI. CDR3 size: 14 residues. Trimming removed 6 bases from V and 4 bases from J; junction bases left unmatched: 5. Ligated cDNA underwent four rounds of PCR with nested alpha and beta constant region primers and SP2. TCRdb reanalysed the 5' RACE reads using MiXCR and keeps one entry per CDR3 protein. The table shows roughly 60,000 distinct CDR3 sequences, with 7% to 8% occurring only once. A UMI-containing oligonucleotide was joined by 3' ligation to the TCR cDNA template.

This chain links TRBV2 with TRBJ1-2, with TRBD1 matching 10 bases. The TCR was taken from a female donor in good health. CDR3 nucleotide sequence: TGTGCCAGCAGCAACCGGACAGGGGGCTATGGCTACACCTTC. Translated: CASSNRTGGYGYTF.